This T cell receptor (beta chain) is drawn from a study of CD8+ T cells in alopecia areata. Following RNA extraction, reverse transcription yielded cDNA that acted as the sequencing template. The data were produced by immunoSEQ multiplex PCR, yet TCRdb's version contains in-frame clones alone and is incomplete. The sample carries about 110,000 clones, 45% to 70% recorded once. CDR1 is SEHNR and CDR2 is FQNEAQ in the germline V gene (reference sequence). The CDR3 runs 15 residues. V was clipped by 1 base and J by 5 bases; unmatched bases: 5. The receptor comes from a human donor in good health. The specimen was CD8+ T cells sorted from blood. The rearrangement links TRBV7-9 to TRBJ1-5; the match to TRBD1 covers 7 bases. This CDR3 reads CASSLEQGSDQPQHF. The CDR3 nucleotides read TGTGCCAGCAGCTTAGAACAGGGGAGCGATCAGCCCCAGCATTTT.